These 22 T cell receptor beta chains originate from one sample sequenced in a study of blood T cell repertoires in COVID-19. The data were produced by immunoSEQ multiplex PCR, yet TCRdb's version contains in-frame clones alone and is incomplete. The sample lists roughly 290,000 clones; around 85% were seen once. The specimen was PBMCs or T cells enriched from blood (not recorded which). The receptor set was obtained from a woman in her thirties or forties who had recovered from COVID-19.

V gene TRBV9 combines with J gene TRBJ2-1, with 15 positions matching TRBD2. With V trimmed by 3 bases and J by 4 bases, 5 bases remained unmatched. This CDR3 region has 17 residues. Germline CDR1 SGDLS, CDR2 YYNGEE. CDR3 nucleotide sequence: TGTGCCAGCAGCGAGGGGACTAGCGGGAGGTTATACAATGAGCAGTTCTTC. Protein: CASSEGTSGRLYNEQFF.

The J gene is TRBJ1-2, the V gene TRBV28, with D possibly matching TRBD1 (6 bases). The CDR3 has 15 amino acids. From germline, CDR1 is MDHEN and CDR2 SYDVKM. The V gene lost 6 bases and the J gene lost 5 bases, with 19 bases spanning the gap. In DNA form, the CDR3 reads TGTGCCAGCAGGGGGGCAGACCGCAAGGTGTATGGCTACACCTTC. Translating it yields CASRGADRKVYGYTF.

The table lists this clone with a count of one. In DNA, the CDR3 is TGTGCCAGTAGTATAGTGCACAACATGAACACTGAAGCTTTCTTT. Its translation: CASSIVHNMNTEAFF. The gene calls are TRBV19 and TRBJ1-1; the D is unclear. The germline V gene encodes CDR1 LNHDA and CDR2 SQIVND (reference sequence). This CDR3 is 15 amino acids long. Trimming cost V 1 base and J 0 bases, with 9 bases left between them.

This chain connects TRBV3-1 (or the pseudogene TRBV3-2) to TRBJ1-4; 7 bases fit TRBD1. CDR1 is LGHDT and CDR2 is YNNKEL in the germline V gene (reference sequence). J lost 6 bases, V lost 3 bases, and 7 bases had no gene match. The CDR3 is made up of 15 amino acids. The CDR3 reads CASSQDTGADEKLFF. The CDR3 nucleotides read TGTGCCAGCAGCCAGGATACAGGGGCGGATGAAAAACTGTTTTTT.

The chain carries TRBV28 and TRBJ1-5, with 9 bases matching TRBD1. The ends lost 2 bases at V and 5 bases at J; junction bases unmatched: 4. This CDR3 region has 15 residues. CDR1 MDHEN and CDR2 SYDVKM come from the germline V gene. The CDR3 DNA reads TGTGCCAGCAGTTTAGGAAACAGGGGGCATCAGCCCCAGCATTTT. Amino acid sequence: CASSLGNRGHQPQHF. The whole variable domain, remainder taken from reference TRBV28 and TRBJ1-5, is DVKVTQSSRYLVKRTGEKVFLECVQDMDHENMFWYRQDPGLGLRLIYFSYDVKMKEKGDIPEGYSVSREKKERFSLILESASTNQTSMYLCASSLGNRGHQPQHFGDGTRLSIL.

The chain is built from TRBV2 and TRBJ1-5; D call uncertain. The germline V and J ends were trimmed by 1 base and 6 bases, with 19 bases remaining between them. The germline V gene encodes CDR1 SNHLY and CDR2 FYNNEI. The CDR3 contains 17 residues. For the CDR3, the DNA is TGTGCCAGCAGTGAAGGCTCGATCGTGGGAGTCTCTCAGCCCCAGCATTTT. Translated: CASSEGSIVGVSQPQHF. The variable domain in full, completed from reference TRBV2 and TRBJ1-5, reads EPEVTQTPSHQVTQMGQEVILRCVPISNHLYFYWYRQILGQKVEFLVSFYNNEISEKSEIFDDQFSVERPDGSNFTLKIRSTKLEDSAMYFCASSEGSIVGVSQPQHFGDGTRLSIL.

V gene TRBV7-3 combines with J gene TRBJ2-3, with 7 nucleotides matching TRBD2. This CDR3 has 14 amino acids. The V segment lost 4 bases and the J segment 4 bases; nucleotides outside the gene matches: 5. The V gene's germline CDR1 is SGHTA and CDR2 FQGTGA. CDR3 sequence: CASSWAGAPDTQYF. The CDR3 DNA reads as TGTGCCAGCAGCTGGGCGGGAGCGCCAGATACGCAGTATTTT.

The chain recombines TRBV6-5 with TRBJ1-1; possible D gene TRBD1, 5 bases. V lost 6 bases and J lost 11, with 16 bases in between. This CDR3 region has 12 residues. Germline V gene sequence: CDR1 MNHEY, CDR2 SVGAGI. The CDR3 DNA sequence: TGTGCCAGCAGCCCCCGGGGGGAATCGGCTTTCTTT. Translation gives CASSPRGESAFF.

V gene TRBV14 combines with J gene TRBJ2-1; D is perhaps TRBD1 (5 bases). The ends were cut back, 2 bases at V and 12 bases at J, with 20 bases in the middle. The CDR3 is made up of 15 amino acids. Germline V gene lookup returns CDR1 SGHDN and CDR2 FVKESK. The CDR3, as DNA: TGTGCCAGCAGCCAATCGCAAACAGGTGCGTCTGGGCAGTTCTTC. Residues: CASSQSQTGASGQFF.

This chain uses TRBV25-1 with TRBJ1-4, with TRBD1 as a possible D gene (6 bases). The CDR3 is made up of 15 amino acids. Germline CDR1 reads MGHDK; CDR2 reads SYGVNS. V dropped 4 bases and J dropped 7 bases, with 16 bases sitting between them. CDR3 protein: CASSVGNRVGEKLFF. For the CDR3, the DNA is TGTGCCAGCAGTGTTGGGAACAGGGTCGGTGAAAAACTGTTTTTT.

The V and J genes are TRBV28 and TRBJ2-1; TRBD2 aligns across 10 bases. The CDR3 contains 11 residues. Germline CDR1 MDHEN, CDR2 SYDVKM. CDR3 DNA: TGTGCTAGCGGGAGGCTCAATGAGCAGTTCTTC. Translated, it gives CASGRLNEQFF.

The V gene is TRBV6-1, the J gene TRBJ2-7, with TRBD1 matching 7 bases. This CDR3 is built from 12 residues. V lost 3 bases, J lost 5 bases, and 1 base stayed unmatched. Germline CDR1 MNHNS, CDR2 SASEGT. CDR3 loop: CASSERGHEQYF. For the CDR3, the DNA is TGTGCCAGCAGTGAGAGGGGGCACGAGCAGTACTTC.

The chain has TRBV28 and TRBJ2-1, with 15 bases fitting TRBD2. The germline V gene has CDR1 MDHEN and CDR2 SYDVKM. There are 16 residues in the CDR3. V lost 10 bases to trimming and J lost 0 bases; unmatched junction nucleotides: 4. This chain's CDR3 is CATGLAGGSSYNEQFF. The CDR3 coding sequence is TGTGCCACCGGACTAGCGGGAGGGAGCTCCTACAATGAGCAGTTCTTC.

This clone was detected once. This chain links TRBV28 with TRBJ1-1; 7 bases fit TRBD1. The CDR3 contains 15 residues. V gave up 4 bases and J gave up 1 base; unmatched junction bases: 6. Germline V gene sequence: CDR1 MDHEN, CDR2 SYDVKM. This chain's CDR3 is CASSSRGRGNTEAFF. The CDR3 DNA is TGTGCCAGCAGTTCGAGGGGGCGAGGGAACACTGAAGCTTTCTTT.

The chain employs TRBV19 and TRBJ2-1; 8 bases match TRBD2. CDR3 size: 17 residues. J was trimmed by 1 base and V by 3 bases; bases with no gene match: 8. Germline lookup yields CDR1 LNHDA and CDR2 SQIVND (reference sequence). The CDR3 sequence: CASSMSLAGNSYNEQFF. The DNA for the CDR3 is TGTGCCAGTAGTATGAGTCTAGCGGGCAATTCCTACAATGAGCAGTTCTTC.

This sequence joins TRBV7-9 and TRBJ1-4, with D maybe TRBD1 (5 bases). V was clipped by 0 bases and J by 7 bases, with 18 bases between them. This CDR3 has 17 amino acids. Germline V gene sequence: CDR1 SEHNR, CDR2 FQNEAQ (reference sequence). The CDR3, as DNA: TGTGCCAGCAGCTTAGCGTCCCAGGGCGCCCGAACTGAAAAACTGTTTTTT. It specifies CASSLASQGARTEKLFF.

This chain links TRBV6-2 or TRBV6-3 with TRBJ2-2, with D perhaps TRBD1 (6 bases). Germline values: CDR1 MNHEY, CDR2 SVGEGT. The CDR3 loop spans 16 amino acids. Trimming cost V 6 bases and J 4 bases, with 18 bases left between them. The DNA of the CDR3 is TGTGCCAGCAGCACAAACAGGGTACGGGCCACCGGGGAGCTGTTTTTT. This encodes CASSTNRVRATGELFF.

The V call is TRBV12-3 or TRBV12-4, the J call TRBJ1-3; D is unresolved. Trimming removed 6 bases from V and 0 bases from J, with 6 bases in between. The CDR3 is made up of 13 amino acids. The CDR3 is CASRQSSGNTIYF. In DNA, the CDR3 is TGTGCCAGCAGACAGTCCTCTGGAAACACCATATATTTT.

The rearrangement joins TRBV7-8 to TRBJ2-2, with 7 bases fitting TRBD2. CDR1 is SGHVS, CDR2 FQNEAQ, per germline. The length of the CDR3 is 17 residues. Trimming removed 5 bases from V and 6 bases from J; junction bases left unmatched: 15. DNA for the CDR3: TGTGCCAGCAGCCATTACTATAGCGGGTCCGACGCCGGGGAGCTGTTTTTT. Its protein product is CASSHYYSGSDAGELFF.

The rearrangement links TRBV23-1 to TRBJ1-2, with D possibly matching TRBD1 (5 bases). TRBV23-1 is an ORF, with its function uncertain. The germline V and J ends were trimmed by 0 bases and 6 bases, with 11 bases remaining between them. This CDR3 comprises 14 residues. The CDR3 DNA follows: TGCGCCAGCAGTCAATCAAGGGGCCCTAATGGCTACACCTTC. This encodes CASSQSRGPNGYTF.

The CDR3 here is CASSVSSGSFNEQFF. CDR3 coding DNA: TGTGCCAGCAGCGTTTCTAGCGGGAGTTTCAATGAGCAGTTCTTC. The genes are TRBV9 and TRBJ2-1, with 10 bases identical to TRBD2. Unmatched junction bases numbered 5, after V lost 2 bases and J lost 6 bases. There are 15 residues in the CDR3. Germline CDR1 reads SGDLS; CDR2 reads YYNGEE.

CDR3 sequence: CASSTRDRGYTF. CDR3 nucleotide sequence: TGTGCCAGCAGTACCCGGGACAGGGGCTACACCTTC. J is TRBJ1-2 and V is TRBV6-5, with 8 bases matching TRBD1. The CDR3 has 12 residues. CDR1 MNHEY and CDR2 SVGAGI come from the germline V gene. Losses at the gene ends were 5 bases for V and 8 bases for J; bases not matched to a gene: 4.